These 32 T cell receptor beta chains share one sample of origin, sequenced in a study of cytomegalovirus exposure and HLA in healthy donors. PCR primers comprised 60 Vbeta and 13 Jbeta primers. Data came from immunoSEQ multiplex PCR; TCRdb stores just in-frame clones and leaves some out. The table shows 45,000 to 65,000 clones, with approximately 86% occurring only once. The sequenced sample was PBMCs. These TCRs come from a woman between 18 and 29 years old in good health and CMV-seronegative.

As DNA, the CDR3 is TGTGCCAGCAGCCCGGGGGGGGCCCGGGTCACAGATACGCAGTATTTT. Translated, it gives CASSPGGARVTDTQYF. The V and J genes are TRBV11-1 and TRBJ2-3; TRBD2 agrees at 8 bases. This CDR3 has 16 amino acids. V lost 5 bases to trimming and J lost 2 bases; unmatched junction nucleotides: 9. Germline V gene lookup returns CDR1 SGHAT and CDR2 FQDESV (reference sequence).

The chain uses TRBV27 and TRBJ1-1; D is possibly TRBD1 (6 bases). The V end lost 6 bases, the J end lost 6 bases, and 14 bases lay between the germline ends. The CDR3 length is 13 residues. Per the germline V gene, CDR1 is MNHEY and CDR2 is SMNVEV (reference sequence). This CDR3 is CASRGRGTAEAFF. CDR3 bases: TGTGCCAGCAGAGGGAGGGGGACGGCTGAAGCTTTCTTT.

This clone appeared a few times. V gene TRBV30 combines with J gene TRBJ2-7; 7 bases match TRBD2. Germline CDR1 and CDR2: GTSNPN and SVGIG (reference sequence). This CDR3 has 15 amino acids. V was pared by 4 bases and J by 5 bases, with 14 bases of the junction left unmatched. CDR3 DNA: TGTGCCTGGAAAAATTTAGCGGGTACAGACCACGAGCAGTACTTC. This translates into CAWKNLAGTDHEQYF.

The CDR3 nucleotides read TGTGCCAGTAGTATTGGTATCTGGGGGCTTACCGCTGAAGCTTTCTTT. This gives the protein CASSIGIWGLTAEAFF. V and J are TRBV19 and TRBJ1-1; TRBD1 might be the D (6 bases). This CDR3 has 16 residues. V lost 3 bases and J 6 bases, leaving 20 bases between the germline ends. Germline V lookup: CDR1 LNHDA, CDR2 SQIVND (reference sequence).

The chain joins TRBV30 to TRBJ2-7, with a tentative D call TRBD1 (6 bases). V dropped 1 base and J dropped 3 bases, with 13 bases sitting between them. Germline assignment: CDR1 GTSNPN and CDR2 SVGIG (reference sequence). This CDR3 region has 14 residues. The CDR3 region has the DNA TGTGCCTGGAGTGGGGGGACACGCGGCTACGAGCAGTACTTC. Residues: CAWSGGTRGYEQYF. The variable domain in full, completed from reference TRBV30 and TRBJ2-7, reads SQTIHQWPATLVQPVGSPLSLECTVEGTSNPNLYWYRQAAGRGLQLLFYSVGIGQISSEVPQNLSASRPQDRQFILSSKKLLLSDSGFYLCAWSGGTRGYEQYFGPGTRLTVT.

This clone was seen more than once but under ten times. The chain joins TRBV7-8 to TRBJ2-2; D is perhaps TRBD2 (6 bases). The length of the CDR3 is 13 residues. CDR1 and CDR2 from the germline V gene are SGHVS and FQNEAQ. The V gene lost 9 bases and the J gene lost 1 base, with 9 bases spanning the gap. Written as DNA, the CDR3 is TGTGCCAGTGGAGGGGTGAACACCGGGGAGCTGTTTTTT. Translation gives CASGGVNTGELFF.

This clone was detected only once. The chain recombines TRBV7-9 with TRBJ2-5, with 8 bases matching TRBD2. CDR1 SEHNR and CDR2 FQNEAQ come from the germline V gene (reference sequence). The trim removed 5 bases at V and 1 base at J, leaving 3 bases unmatched. CDR3 length: 14 amino acids. CDR3 nucleotide sequence: TGTGCCAGCAGCCTAACTAGCGGCCAAGAGACCCAGTACTTC. Residues: CASSLTSGQETQYF.

This rearrangement joins TRBV19 to TRBJ1-5; a possible D gene is TRBD1 (6 bases). Germline CDR1 reads LNHDA; CDR2 reads SQIVND (reference sequence). V was shortened by 5 bases and J by 0 bases, with 14 bases between the two germline ends. The CDR3 runs to 16 residues. The CDR3 DNA reads TGTGCCAGTAGTCCCCTAAGGGGGAATAGCAATCAGCCCCAGCATTTT. This translates into CASSPLRGNSNQPQHF.

This clone was counted only a few times. The chain has TRBV5-1 and TRBJ2-1; 8 bases match TRBD2. The V segment lost 4 bases and the J segment 6 bases; nucleotides outside the gene matches: 6. Germline CDR1 is SGHRS and CDR2 is YFSETQ. This CDR3 is built from 14 residues. CDR3 in DNA: TGCGCCAGCAGCCCGTGGGGGACTAGCAATGAGCAGTTCTTC. It encodes CASSPWGTSNEQFF.

The chain is built from TRBV5-4 and TRBJ1-1; D remains unclear. The CDR3 is made up of 13 amino acids. Per germline, CDR1 SGHNT and CDR2 YYREEE (reference sequence). V gave up 3 bases and J gave up 4 bases, with 10 bases separating them. This chain's CDR3 is CASSWRGFTEAFF. The DNA of the CDR3 is TGTGCCAGCAGCTGGAGAGGTTTCACTGAAGCTTTCTTT.

The chain combines TRBV7-8 with TRBJ2-1; D gene ambiguous. Germline CDR1 is SGHVS and CDR2 is FQNEAQ. The CDR3 length is 15 residues. V shed 5 bases and J shed 0 bases, with 11 bases lying between them. The CDR3 DNA sequence: TGTGCCAGCAGCCCCCTGGCCAGCTCCTACAATGAGCAGTTCTTC. As protein: CASSPLASSYNEQFF.

V gene TRBV27 combines with J gene TRBJ2-3; D is ambiguous. The CDR3 runs 13 residues. V dropped 4 bases and J dropped 0 bases, with 5 bases sitting between them. CDR1 and CDR2 (germline): MNHEY, SMNVEV (reference sequence). The CDR3 DNA is TGTGCCAGCAGTTCCGCGAGCACAGATACGCAGTATTTT. This sequence encodes CASSSASTDTQYF.

To note about this clone: One end of the junction is discordant with germline, which a read error may explain. The chain employs TRBV5-1 and TRBJ2-6; TRBD2 agrees at 9 bases. The CDR3 runs 17 residues. Germline-derived CDR1 and CDR2 are SGHRS and YFSETQ. CDR3 nucleotides: TGCGCCAGCAGCGCCGGGACTAGCTTTTCTGGGGCCAACGGCCTGACTTTC. It specifies CASSAGTSFSGANGLTF.

This sequence joins TRBV7-9 and TRBJ2-6, with 8 positions matching TRBD1. The germline V gene encodes CDR1 SEHNR and CDR2 FQNEAQ (reference sequence). V lost 3 bases and J lost 6; bases outside the gene matches: 10. CDR3 length equals 17 residues. The CDR3 protein is CASSFRDRYILANVLTF. The CDR3 bases are TGTGCCAGCAGCTTCCGGGACAGGTATATTCTGGCCAACGTCCTGACTTTC.

The chain couples TRBV28 to TRBJ1-1; weak D call: TRBD1 (5 bases). The CDR3 is made up of 14 amino acids. CDR1 and CDR2 from the germline V gene are MDHEN and SYDVKM. Trimming removed 0 bases from V and 4 bases from J, with 9 bases in between. In DNA form, the CDR3 reads TGTGCCAGCAGTTTATGGTTCAGGGCCACTGAAGCTTTCTTT. Its translation is CASSLWFRATEAFF. The complete variable domain, with remaining parts taken from reference TRBV28 and TRBJ1-1, reads DVKVTQSSRYLVKRTGEKVFLECVQDMDHENMFWYRQDPGLGLRLIYFSYDVKMKEKGDIPEGYSVSREKKERFSLILESASTNQTSMYLCASSLWFRATEAFFGQGTRLTVV.

The chain uses TRBV28 and TRBJ2-3; TRBD1 is a possible D gene (6 bases). Trimming removed 6 bases at V and 1 base at J, with 14 bases between. This CDR3 has 15 residues. Germline V gives CDR1 MDHEN, CDR2 SYDVKM. This chain's CDR3 is CASRNREWGTDTQYF. The CDR3 bases are TGTGCCAGCAGAAACAGGGAATGGGGCACAGATACGCAGTATTTT.

This clone was observed a handful of times. The V call is TRBV5-1, the J call TRBJ1-6; 8 bases agree with TRBD1. Germline lookup yields CDR1 SGHRS and CDR2 YFSETQ. The ends lost 0 bases at V and 5 bases at J; junction bases unmatched: 1. This CDR3 is 15 amino acids long. CDR3 sequence: CASSLGQGHNSPLHF. CDR3 nucleotide sequence: TGCGCCAGCAGCTTGGGACAGGGGCATAATTCACCCCTCCACTTT.

The chain uses TRBV14 and TRBJ1-2; D possibly corresponds to TRBD1 (5 bases). This CDR3 is 14 amino acids long. The germline V gene encodes CDR1 SGHDN and CDR2 FVKESK. Trimming shortened V by 4 bases and J by 4 bases, and 13 bases separated the two germline ends. The CDR3 sequence: CASSPRWGGYGYTF. CDR3 coding DNA: TGTGCCAGCAGCCCCCGTTGGGGCGGCTATGGCTACACCTTC. Full variable domain (rest looked up from reference TRBV14 and TRBJ1-2): EAGVTQFPSHSVIEKGQTVTLRCDPISGHDNLYWYRRVMGKEIKFLLHFVKESKQDESGMPNNRFLAERTGGTYSTLKVQPAELEDSGVYFCASSPRWGGYGYTFGSGTRLTVV.

The chain has TRBV7-3 and TRBJ1-2; the D is unclear. Between the trimmed V and J ends, which lost 0 bases and 2 bases, there was a span of 10 bases. Germline V gives CDR1 SGHTA, CDR2 FQGTGA. This CDR3 region has 15 residues. In DNA, the CDR3 is TGTGCCAGCAGCTTAACGAGAACCCCGAACTATGGCTACACCTTC. Translation: CASSLTRTPNYGYTF.

The chain links TRBV28 to TRBJ2-1; 12 nucleotides match TRBD2. Per germline, CDR1 MDHEN and CDR2 SYDVKM. V gave up 3 bases and J gave up 7 bases; unmatched junction bases: 7. The CDR3 consists of 16 residues. CDR3 DNA: TGTGCCAGCAGTTTCCCTCCTAGCGGGAGGGGTAATGAGCAGTTCTTC. This translates into CASSFPPSGRGNEQFF.

The chain carries TRBV27 and TRBJ2-3; a weak D match, TRBD2 (5 bases). V shed 11 bases and J shed 0 bases, with 24 bases lying between them. CDR3 length: 17 residues. CDR1 is MNHEY and CDR2 is SMNVEV in the germline V gene (reference sequence). The CDR3 DNA reads as TGTGCCGGCTACCGGGATTTGAGCGGAATAAGCACAGATACGCAGTATTTT. Translated: CAGYRDLSGISTDTQYF.

About this clone: The sample contains more than one DNA sequence encoding this CDR3. The V gene is TRBV5-6, the J gene TRBJ1-5; D is possibly TRBD1 (5 bases). V lost 0 bases and J 4 bases, leaving 8 bases between the germline ends. This CDR3 has 14 residues. Germline CDR1 reads SGHDT; CDR2 reads YYEEEE. The CDR3 is CASSLGSGNQPQHF. The CDR3 nucleotides are TGTGCCAGCAGCTTGGGGTCAGGGAATCAGCCCCAGCATTTT. The full variable domain, in which reference TRBV5-6 and TRBJ1-5 provide the parts outside the CDR3, is DAGVTQSPTHLIKTRGQQVTLRCSPKSGHDTVSWYQQALGQGPQFIFQYYEEEERQRGNFPDRFSGHQFPNYSSELNVNALLLGDSALYLCASSLGSGNQPQHFGDGTRLSIL.

The chain couples TRBV30 to TRBJ2-2; 10 nucleotides align to TRBD2. The germline gives CDR1 GTSNPN, CDR2 SVGIG (reference sequence). J was trimmed by 1 base and V by 5 bases; bases with no gene match: 4. The CDR3 has 15 amino acids. CDR3 region: CAWSKREGNTGELFF. CDR3 nucleotide sequence: TGTGCCTGGTCAAAGCGGGAGGGGAACACCGGGGAGCTGTTTTTT.

The V call is TRBV30, the J call TRBJ2-3, with 9 positions matching TRBD1. This CDR3 spans 14 amino acids. Germline V gene data show CDR1 as GTSNPN and CDR2 as SVGIG (reference sequence). The J segment lost 4 bases and the V segment lost 3 bases, leaving 5 bases of the junction unmatched. CDR3 sequence (DNA): TGTGCCTGGAGGGACAGGGGTGTAGCAGATACGCAGTATTTT. Amino acid sequence: CAWRDRGVADTQYF.

V is TRBV11-2 and J is TRBJ2-7; TRBD2 matches 8 bases. V shed 1 base, J shed 4 bases, and the junction held 3 bases outside the gene matches. Germline V CDR1 and CDR2: SGHAT, FQNNGV. The CDR3 has 14 residues. CDR3 nucleotide sequence: TGTGCCAGCAGCTTAGCAAGCGGGGGTTACGAGCAGTACTTC. This codes for CASSLASGGYEQYF.

This rearrangement joins TRBV28 to TRBJ2-7; TRBD2 agrees at 10 bases. With 3 bases clipped from V and 3 bases from J, the junction kept 8 bases outside the gene matches. CDR1 MDHEN and CDR2 SYDVKM come from the germline V gene. This CDR3 contains 16 residues. CDR3 residues: CASSFLNPSGSYEQYF. The CDR3 DNA follows: TGTGCCAGCAGTTTTCTTAACCCTAGCGGGAGCTACGAGCAGTACTTC.

The CDR3 reads CASSPVRRLNTGELFF. The CDR3 DNA is TGTGCCAGCTCACCAGTACGCAGACTGAACACCGGGGAGCTGTTTTTT. The V gene is TRBV18, the J gene TRBJ2-2; D gene uncertain. CDR3 length equals 16 residues. Trimming removed 2 bases at V and 1 base at J, with 11 bases between. Germline V CDR1 and CDR2: KGHSH, LQKENI.

Concerning this clone: The germline gene is not matched at one end of the junction; a read error may be the cause. J is TRBJ2-4 and V is TRBV14, with unresolved D. Germline lookup yields CDR1 SGHDN and CDR2 FVKESK. The CDR3 covers 15 residues. DNA of the CDR3: TGTGCCAGCAGCCAAGAAACTTTAACCAAAAACAGTCAGTACTTC. This translates into CASSQETLTKNSQYF.

There are a few counts of this clone. The CDR3 DNA sequence: TGTGCCATCAGTGATGTTAGTGGGCCTGGAAACACCATATATTTT. This encodes CAISDVSGPGNTIYF. This chain joins TRBV10-3 and TRBJ1-3; D is ambiguous. Germline lookup yields CDR1 ENHRY and CDR2 SYGVKD. Trimming removed 3 bases from V and 2 bases from J, with 11 bases in between. This CDR3 contains 15 residues.

The CDR3 region has the DNA TGTGCCAGCAGCCTTGGACAGGCCGAGGTGGAAAAACTGTTTTTT. As protein: CASSLGQAEVEKLFF. The chain has TRBV28 and TRBJ1-4; 7 bases line up with TRBD1. The CDR3 covers 15 residues. V trimming: 6 bases; J trimming: 8 bases; junction bases outside the gene matches: 12. CDR1 MDHEN and CDR2 SYDVKM come from the germline V gene.

The chain has TRBV28 and TRBJ1-2; D is perhaps TRBD1 (6 bases). This CDR3 comprises 14 residues. Germline V gene data show CDR1 as MDHEN and CDR2 as SYDVKM. The V end lost 5 bases, the J end lost 7 bases, and 17 bases lay between the germline ends. CDR3 protein: CASSPRNRVGGYTF. CDR3 in DNA: TGTGCCAGCAGTCCTCGAAACAGGGTTGGTGGCTACACCTTC.

The DNA for the CDR3 is TGTGCCAGCAGCCCAAAGACTAGCGGGAGCTTCTACGAGCAGTACTTC. It specifies CASSPKTSGSFYEQYF. This chain links TRBV5-6 with TRBJ2-7; TRBD2 agrees at 12 bases. V gave up 4 bases and J gave up 3 bases; unmatched junction bases: 8. The CDR3 is 16 residues long. CDR1 is SGHDT, CDR2 YYEEEE, per germline. Using reference TRBV5-6 and TRBJ2-7 for the parts outside the CDR3, the full variable domain is DAGVTQSPTHLIKTRGQQVTLRCSPKSGHDTVSWYQQALGQGPQFIFQYYEEEERQRGNFPDRFSGHQFPNYSSELNVNALLLGDSALYLCASSPKTSGSFYEQYFGPGTRLTVT.